The 11 T cell receptor beta chains listed next were all sequenced from one sample in a study of shared clonotypes between healthy human individuals. Sequenced by immunoSEQ multiplex PCR; TCRdb stores in-frame clones only, minus some. The sample yields millions of clones, roughly nine tenths seen once. Sequencing was carried out using naive CD4+ T cells sorted from blood. The subset here: CD45RA+ positively selected. These receptors were obtained from a man aged 18 to 30 in good health.

The V gene is TRBV5-1, the J gene TRBJ2-6; D not certain. Germline V gene data show CDR1 as SGHRS and CDR2 as YFSETQ. Between the trimmed V and J ends, which lost 4 bases and 0 bases, there was a span of 14 bases. This CDR3 is 17 amino acids long. The CDR3 DNA sequence: TGCGCCAGCAGCCCCTTACCCCTTGGCTCTGGGGCCAACGTCCTGACTTTC. Its protein product is CASSPLPLGSGANVLTF.

The chain couples TRBV2 to TRBJ1-2; 7 bases map to TRBD1. V shed 8 bases and J 0 bases; nucleotides not matched to a gene: 3. The CDR3 runs 13 residues. Germline-derived CDR1 and CDR2 are SNHLY and FYNNEI. For the CDR3, the DNA is TGTGCCAGCCGGGGACAGACTAACTATGGCTACACCTTC. Its translation is CASRGQTNYGYTF.

Points on this clone: Different DNA sequences within this sample yield the same CDR3. This sequence joins TRBV5-4 and TRBJ1-1; no reliable D call. Germline V gives CDR1 SGHNT, CDR2 YYREEE (reference sequence). Trimming removed 4 bases at V and 5 bases at J, with 9 bases between. This CDR3 region has 12 residues. This CDR3 is CASSLRGTEAFF. The CDR3 DNA reads TGTGCCAGCAGCCTGCGTGGGACTGAAGCTTTCTTT.

This rearrangement joins TRBV2 to TRBJ1-2; D unclear. V was trimmed by 8 bases and J by 8 bases, leaving 18 bases between them. Germline CDR1 SNHLY, CDR2 FYNNEI. The CDR3 has 13 amino acids. CDR3 DNA sequence: TGTGCCAGCCGCCTAGGCTCCTCGGAAGGCTACACCTTC. Protein sequence: CASRLGSSEGYTF.

The chain links TRBV7-9 to TRBJ2-7; a possible D gene is TRBD2 (5 bases). The germline gives CDR1 SEHNR, CDR2 FQNEAQ (reference sequence). V was cut by 1 base and J by 7 bases, with 20 bases left in between. The CDR3 length is 16 residues. The CDR3: CASSLDGRVPSGEQYF. For the CDR3, the DNA is TGTGCCAGCAGCTTAGACGGGCGGGTTCCTTCCGGGGAGCAGTACTTC. The variable domain in full, with the rest retrieved from reference TRBV7-9 and TRBJ2-7, is DTGVSQNPRHKITKRGQNVTFRCDPISEHNRLYWYRQTLGQGPEFLTYFQNEAQLEKSRLLSDRFSAERPKGSFSTLEIQRTEQGDSAMYLCASSLDGRVPSGEQYFGPGTRLTVT.

A note on this clone: The same CDR3 also results from other DNA sequences found in this sample. V and J are TRBV6-6 and TRBJ1-1, with 8 bases fitting TRBD1. Germline loops: CDR1 MNHNY, CDR2 SVGAGI (reference sequence). The CDR3 sequence is 13 residues long. After removal of 3 bases from V and 4 bases from J, the junction contained 1 base not matched to a gene. This chain's CDR3 is CASSYTGGTEAFF. CDR3 nucleotides: TGTGCCAGCAGTTATACAGGGGGCACTGAAGCTTTCTTT.

J is TRBJ1-5 and V is TRBV6-5; the D is unclear. This CDR3 is built from 13 residues. CDR1 and CDR2 from the germline V gene are MNHEY and SVGAGI. V lost 6 bases, J lost 6 bases, and 12 bases lay in between. In DNA form, the CDR3 reads TGTGCCAGCAGGCCTGATAGGCGTCAGCCCCAGCATTTT. Protein product: CASRPDRRQPQHF.

The V and J genes are TRBV18 and TRBJ2-3; D perhaps matches TRBD1 (6 bases). In germline, CDR1 is KGHSH, CDR2 LQKENI. The CDR3 has 15 residues. V was clipped by 2 bases and J by 0 bases, with 9 bases between them. CDR3 sequence reads: CASSPFGQSTDTQYF. CDR3 nucleotide sequence: TGTGCCAGCTCACCATTCGGACAGAGCACAGATACGCAGTATTTT.

This chain joins TRBV6-5 and TRBJ2-5; 10 bases fit TRBD2. J lost 8 bases, V lost 6 bases, and 9 bases had no gene match. This CDR3 contains 14 residues. CDR1 and CDR2 from the germline V gene are MNHEY and SVGAGI. The CDR3 is CASSPGLARGTQYF. The CDR3 nucleotides read TGTGCCAGCAGCCCGGGACTAGCGAGGGGCACCCAGTACTTC.

The chain recombines TRBV10-3 with TRBJ2-4; D is possibly TRBD1 or TRBD2 (5 bases each). CDR3 length equals 14 residues. Germline loops: CDR1 ENHRY, CDR2 SYGVKD. V lost 7 bases and J lost 1, with 11 bases in between. CDR3 sequence (DNA): TGTGCCATCACTGGGGGAATGGCCAAAAACATTCAGTACTTC. Translating gives CAITGGMAKNIQYF.

The chain links TRBV11-2 to TRBJ2-7; D is perhaps TRBD1 (5 bases). The CDR3 sequence is 15 residues long. Deletions cut 0 bases from V and 2 bases from J, with 11 bases between. The germline CDR1 and CDR2 sequences are SGHAT and FQNNGV. This CDR3 is CASSLDPTGPYEQYF. The CDR3 bases are TGTGCCAGCAGCTTAGATCCAACAGGACCCTACGAGCAGTACTTC. Combining the CDR3 with reference TRBV11-2 and TRBJ2-7 gives the whole variable domain EAGVAQSPRYKIIEKRQSVAFWCNPISGHATLYWYQQILGQGPKLLIQFQNNGVVDDSQLPKDRFSAERLKGVDSTLKIQPAKLEDSAVYLCASSLDPTGPYEQYFGPGTRLTVT.